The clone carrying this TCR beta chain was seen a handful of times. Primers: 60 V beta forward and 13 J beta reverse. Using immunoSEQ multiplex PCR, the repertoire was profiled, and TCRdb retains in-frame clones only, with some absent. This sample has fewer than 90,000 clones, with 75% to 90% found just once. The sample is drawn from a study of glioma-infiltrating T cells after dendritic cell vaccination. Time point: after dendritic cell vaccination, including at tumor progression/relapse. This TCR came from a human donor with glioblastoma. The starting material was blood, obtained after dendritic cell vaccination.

The CDR3 loop is CASSWGTADDEQFF. CDR3 DNA: TGTGCCAGCAGCTGGGGAACAGCGGACGATGAGCAGTTCTTC. V and J are TRBV7-9 and TRBJ2-1; tentative D call: TRBD2 (5 bases). This CDR3 comprises 14 residues. The V gene lost 4 bases and the J gene lost 8 bases, with 15 bases spanning the gap. The germline V gene has CDR1 SEHNR and CDR2 FQNEAQ (reference sequence).